This record covers a single T cell receptor beta chain. This record belongs to a study of CD4 T cells in relation to SARS-CoV-2 and coronaviruses. The unexposed donors gave CD4+ T cells in 2011-2018, prior to COVID-19. Profiling relied on immunoSEQ multiplex PCR, and the TCRdb table lists in-frame clones only, not all of them. Of more than 55,000 clones in the sample, 86% were seen once. CDR1 and CDR2 from the germline V gene are SNHLY and FYNNEI. Trimming stripped 5 bases from V and 4 bases from J, with 14 bases between. The CDR3 is made up of 14 amino acids. Specimen: memory CD4+ T cells from PBMCs. The chain has TRBV2 and TRBJ1-2; D not resolved. The sequence derives from a human donor in good health. This CDR3 reads CASSQGYATYGYTF. CDR3 nucleotides: TGTGCCAGCAGTCAAGGATATGCAACCTATGGCTACACCTTC. Looking up the rest from reference TRBV2 and TRBJ1-2 gives the full variable domain: EPEVTQTPSHQVTQMGQEVILRCVPISNHLYFYWYRQILGQKVEFLVSFYNNEISEKSEIFDDQFSVERPDGSNFTLKIRSTKLEDSAMYFCASSQGYATYGYTFGSGTRLTVV.